These T cell receptor beta chains were read from a single sample in a study of blood T cell repertoires in COVID-19. Method: immunoSEQ multiplex PCR; TCRdb's copy keeps in-frame clones and lacks some. The sample includes 99,000 or so clones, 70% to 90% seen only once; the top ten take around 1.9%. Sequenced input: peripheral blood. Every receptor here comes from a man in his fifties or sixties with COVID-19, enrolled during active disease. CDR3s include the opening cysteine and the closing phenylalanine or tryptophan. Fields, in order: clone size, J gene, D gene, V gene, CDR3 protein, CDR3 DNA. The D gene is left open where the match is weak. Some rows mark clone size as missing; the rest say once, few, many or name a class of expanded clone.

size: once; J: TRBJ1-2; D: NA; V: TRBV6-5; CDR3: CASSTDSVYGYTF; DNA: TGTGCCAGCAGTACCGACAGTGTCTATGGCTACACCTTC
size: NA; J: TRBJ1-1; D: NA; V: TRBV25-1; CDR3: CASSDWDKAFF; DNA: TGTGCCAGCAGTGATTGGGACAAAGCTTTCTTT
size: NA; J: TRBJ2-5; D: TRBD2; V: TRBV29-1; CDR3: CSARGGFQETQYF; DNA: TGCAGCGCCCGGGGGGGCTTCCAAGAGACCCAGTACTTC
size: once; J: TRBJ1-4; D: NA; V: TRBV11-2; CDR3: CASSLGAGGHEKLFF; DNA: TGTGCCAGCAGCTTAGGGGCAGGAGGTCATGAAAAACTGTTTTTT
size: once; J: TRBJ1-3; D: NA; V: TRBV5-1; CDR3: CASSSLHNRLTYRGGGGF; DNA: TGCGCCAGCAGCTCCTTACATAACCGCCTGACATACCGAGGCGGGGGAGGGTTT
size: once; J: TRBJ2-5; D: TRBD2; V: TRBV19; CDR3: CASSPWAGGTQYF; DNA: TGTGCCAGTAGTCCCTGGGCGGGAGGGACCCAGTACTTC
size: NA; J: TRBJ1-1; D: TRBD1; V: TRBV13; CDR3: CASRRGRTEAFF; DNA: TGTGCCAGCAGAAGGGGGCGCACTGAAGCTTTCTTT
size: NA; J: TRBJ1-6; D: NA; V: TRBV6-5; CDR3: CASSSTGPSQSLHF; DNA: TGTGCCAGCAGTTCGACAGGCCCCAGTCAATCCCTCCACTTT
size: NA; J: TRBJ1-1; D: NA; V: TRBV10-1; CDR3: CASSFTVNTEAFF; DNA: TGCGCCAGCAGTTTTACAGTGAACACTGAAGCTTTCTTT
size: NA; J: TRBJ1-4; D: NA; V: TRBV2; CDR3: CASRISETNEKLFF; DNA: TGTGCCAGCAGGATTAGTGAGACTAATGAAAAACTGTTTTTT
size: NA; J: TRBJ1-4; D: NA; V: TRBV6-5; CDR3: CASSMTGWKEKLFF; DNA: TGTGCCAGCAGTATGACAGGTTGGAAAGAAAAACTGTTTTTT
size: NA; J: TRBJ1-4; D: NA; V: TRBV5-1; CDR3: CASSIDRPTNEKLFF; DNA: TGCGCCAGCAGTATCGACAGACCAACTAATGAAAAACTGTTTTTT
size: NA; J: TRBJ2-2; D: TRBD1; V: TRBV14; CDR3: CASSQNKYRGRDTGELFF; DNA: TGTGCCAGCAGCCAGAATAAATACAGGGGAAGGGACACCGGGGAGCTGTTTTTT
size: once; J: TRBJ1-1; D: TRBD1; V: TRBV6-1; CDR3: CASSERDRGPKVDTEAFF; DNA: TGTGCCAGCAGTGAAAGGGACAGGGGACCTAAGGTGGACACTGAAGCTTTCTTT
size: NA; J: TRBJ2-5; D: TRBD2; V: TRBV28; CDR3: CASSSPSGGAETQYF; DNA: TGTGCCAGCAGTTCCCCTAGCGGGGGGGCGGAGACCCAGTACTTC
size: NA; J: TRBJ1-2; D: TRBD1; V: TRBV5-1; CDR3: CASSYGTAYGYTF; DNA: TGCGCCAGCAGCTACGGGACAGCCTATGGCTACACCTTC
size: NA; J: TRBJ2-2; D: NA; V: TRBV7-3; CDR3: CASSAGDGELFF; DNA: TGTGCCAGCAGCGCAGGGGACGGGGAGCTGTTTTTT
size: NA; J: TRBJ2-1; D: TRBD2; V: TRBV18; CDR3: CASSPAGGRINEQFF; DNA: TGTGCCAGCTCACCAGCGGGGGGGCGGATCAATGAGCAGTTCTTC
size: NA; J: TRBJ1-5; D: NA; V: TRBV10-3; CDR3: CAISELPDSNQPQHF; DNA: TGTGCCATCAGTGAACTGCCCGATAGCAATCAGCCCCAGCATTTT
size: NA; J: TRBJ2-7; D: NA; V: TRBV28; CDR3: CASSLVAGNEQYF; DNA: TGTGCCAGCAGTTTAGTGGCCGGGAACGAGCAGTACTTC
size: NA; J: TRBJ1-2; D: TRBD1; V: TRBV19; CDR3: CASSYETGMYGYTF; DNA: TGTGCCAGTAGTTACGAGACAGGGATGTATGGCTACACCTTC
size: NA; J: TRBJ2-1; D: NA; V: TRBV28; CDR3: CASRHRGIIYNEQFF; DNA: TGTGCCAGCAGGCATAGAGGGATAATCTACAATGAGCAGTTCTTC
size: NA; J: TRBJ2-2; D: NA; V: TRBV27; CDR3: CASSTSVETNTGELFF; DNA: TGTGCCAGCAGTACCAGCGTGGAAACGAACACCGGGGAGCTGTTTTTT
size: large; J: TRBJ2-2; D: NA; V: TRBV4-1; CDR3: CASSKESGTGELFF; DNA: TGCGCCAGCAGTAAAGAATCGGGTACCGGGGAGCTGTTTTTT
size: few; J: TRBJ1-1; D: TRBD1; V: TRBV19; CDR3: CASSAGQGTAEAFF; DNA: TGTGCCAGTAGTGCGGGACAGGGGACGGCTGAAGCTTTCTTT
size: once; J: TRBJ2-7; D: TRBD1; V: TRBV9; CDR3: CASSPEPDRRYEQYF; DNA: TGTGCCAGCAGCCCCGAACCGGACAGGAGATACGAGCAGTACTTC
size: NA; J: TRBJ2-3; D: NA; V: TRBV6-2/TRBV6-3; CDR3: CASIPRGSGTDTQYF; DNA: TGTGCCAGCATCCCGAGAGGGAGTGGCACAGATACGCAGTATTTT
size: NA; J: TRBJ1-2; D: NA; V: TRBV24-1; CDR3: CATSDPGLDGYTF; DNA: TGTGCCACCAGTGATCCCGGACTGGATGGCTACACCTTC
size: NA; J: TRBJ2-3; D: NA; V: TRBV30; CDR3: CAWSVWPSGTQYF; DNA: TGTGCCTGGAGTGTATGGCCGAGCGGAACGCAGTATTTT
size: NA; J: TRBJ2-3; D: TRBD1; V: TRBV30; CDR3: CAWSVDRGGDTQYF; DNA: TGTGCCTGGAGTGTGGACAGGGGAGGAGATACGCAGTATTTT
size: NA; J: TRBJ1-1; D: TRBD1; V: TRBV11-1; CDR3: CASSFQGAGTEAFF; DNA: TGTGCCAGCAGCTTTCAGGGGGCCGGAACTGAAGCTTTCTTT
size: NA; J: TRBJ1-1; D: NA; V: TRBV29-1; CDR3: CSVDRPGDTEAFF; DNA: TGCAGCGTTGACCGCCCGGGGGACACTGAAGCTTTCTTT
size: NA; J: TRBJ2-3; D: NA; V: TRBV13; CDR3: CASSPRGSSTDTQYF; DNA: TGTGCCAGCAGCCCCAGGGGATCTAGCACAGATACGCAGTATTTT
size: NA; J: TRBJ1-2; D: NA; V: TRBV5-4; CDR3: CASSLLQARYGYTF; DNA: TGTGCCAGCAGCTTGTTACAGGCCCGCTATGGCTACACCTTC
size: NA; J: TRBJ2-1; D: TRBD1; V: TRBV9; CDR3: CASSISGGGYNEQFF; DNA: TGTGCCAGCAGTATCTCAGGGGGCGGCTACAATGAGCAGTTCTTC
size: NA; J: TRBJ2-7; D: NA; V: TRBV12-3/TRBV12-4; CDR3: CASSFGGVYEQYF; DNA: TGTGCCAGCAGTTTTGGAGGGGTATACGAGCAGTACTTC
size: NA; J: TRBJ1-5; D: NA; V: TRBV24-1; CDR3: CATSDSGQPQHF; DNA: TGTGCCACCAGTGATTCCGGTCAGCCCCAGCATTTT
size: NA; J: TRBJ1-4; D: TRBD1; V: TRBV4-3; CDR3: CASSQAIQGANEKLFF; DNA: TGCGCCAGCAGCCAGGCGATCCAGGGGGCAAATGAAAAACTGTTTTTT
size: NA; J: TRBJ2-1; D: NA; V: TRBV9; CDR3: CASSVGGESRSEQFF; DNA: TGTGCCAGCAGCGTAGGGGGGGAAAGCAGAAGTGAGCAGTTCTTC
size: NA; J: TRBJ1-4; D: NA; V: TRBV7-9; CDR3: CASSLARTDLEKLFF; DNA: TGTGCCAGCAGCTTAGCCCGGACAGACTTGGAAAAACTGTTTTTT
size: NA; J: TRBJ1-5; D: NA; V: TRBV19; CDR3: CASSIGSGYQPQHF; DNA: TGTGCCAGTAGTATAGGATCAGGTTATCAGCCCCAGCATTTT
size: NA; J: TRBJ1-6; D: TRBD1; V: TRBV6-5; CDR3: CASRAGTENSPLHF; DNA: TGTGCCAGCAGGGCCGGGACAGAAAATTCACCCCTCCACTTT
size: NA; J: TRBJ1-2; D: NA; V: TRBV28; CDR3: CASSFQGQPNYGYTF; DNA: TGTGCCAGCAGTTTCCAAGGACAGCCTAACTATGGCTACACCTTC